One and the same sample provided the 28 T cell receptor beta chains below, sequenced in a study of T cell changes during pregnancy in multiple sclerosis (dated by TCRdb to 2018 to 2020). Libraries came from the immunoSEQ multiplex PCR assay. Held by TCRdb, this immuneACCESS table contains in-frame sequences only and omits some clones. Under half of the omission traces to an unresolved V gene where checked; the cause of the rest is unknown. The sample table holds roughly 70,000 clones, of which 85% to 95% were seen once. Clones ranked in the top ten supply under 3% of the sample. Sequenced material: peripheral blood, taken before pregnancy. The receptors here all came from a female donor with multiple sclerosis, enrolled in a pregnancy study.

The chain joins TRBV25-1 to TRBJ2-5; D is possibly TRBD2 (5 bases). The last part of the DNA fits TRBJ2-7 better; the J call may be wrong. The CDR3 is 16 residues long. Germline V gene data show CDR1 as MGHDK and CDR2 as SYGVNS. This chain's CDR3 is CASSVLKMSGTYEQYF. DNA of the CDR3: TGTGCCAGCAGTGTCCTAAAAATGTCGGGAACCTACGAGCAGTACTTC.

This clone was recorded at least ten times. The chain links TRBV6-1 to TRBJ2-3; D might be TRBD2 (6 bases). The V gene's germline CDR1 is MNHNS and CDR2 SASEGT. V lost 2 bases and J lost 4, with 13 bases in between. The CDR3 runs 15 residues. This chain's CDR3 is CASSEREEGADTQYF. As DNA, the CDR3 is TGTGCCAGCAGTGAACGAGAGGAGGGTGCAGATACGCAGTATTTT.

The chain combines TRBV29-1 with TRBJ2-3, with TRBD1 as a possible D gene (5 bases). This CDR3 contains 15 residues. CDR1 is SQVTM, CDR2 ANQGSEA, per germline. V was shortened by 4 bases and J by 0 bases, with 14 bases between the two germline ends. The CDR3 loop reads CSVVDSPTSTDTQYF. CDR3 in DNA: TGCAGCGTTGTTGACAGCCCCACTAGCACAGATACGCAGTATTTT.

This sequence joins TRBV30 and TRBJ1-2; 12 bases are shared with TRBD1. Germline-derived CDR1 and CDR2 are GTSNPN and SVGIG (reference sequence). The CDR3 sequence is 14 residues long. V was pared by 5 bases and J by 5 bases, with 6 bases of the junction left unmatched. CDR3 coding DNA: TGTGCCTGGCGCCGGGACAGGGGGCCGTATGGCTACACCTTC. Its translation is CAWRRDRGPYGYTF.

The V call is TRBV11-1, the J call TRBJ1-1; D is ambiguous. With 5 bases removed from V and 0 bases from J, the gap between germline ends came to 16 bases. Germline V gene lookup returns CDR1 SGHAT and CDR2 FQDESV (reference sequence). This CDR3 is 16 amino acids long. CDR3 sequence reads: CASSPRRGNMNTEAFF. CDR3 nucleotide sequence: TGTGCCAGCAGCCCCAGACGGGGAAACATGAACACTGAAGCTTTCTTT.

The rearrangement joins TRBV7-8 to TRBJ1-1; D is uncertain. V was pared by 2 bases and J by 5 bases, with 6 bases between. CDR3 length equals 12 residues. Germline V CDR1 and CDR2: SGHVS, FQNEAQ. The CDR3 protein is CASSLRGTEAFF. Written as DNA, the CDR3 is TGTGCCAGCAGCTTAAGAGGGACTGAAGCTTTCTTT.

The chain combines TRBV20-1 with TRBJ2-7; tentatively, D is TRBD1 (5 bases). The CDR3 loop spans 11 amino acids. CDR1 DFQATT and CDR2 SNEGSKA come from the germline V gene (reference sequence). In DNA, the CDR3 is TGCCCGCCAGGGCGCTCCTACGAGCAGTACTTC. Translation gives CPPGRSYEQYF.

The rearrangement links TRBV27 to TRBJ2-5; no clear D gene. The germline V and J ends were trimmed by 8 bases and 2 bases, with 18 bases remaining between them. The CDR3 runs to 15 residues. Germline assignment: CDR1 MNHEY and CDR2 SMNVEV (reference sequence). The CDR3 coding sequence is TGTGCCAGCCAACGTGGTTCCGGTATTCAAGAGACCCAGTACTTC. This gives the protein CASQRGSGIQETQYF.

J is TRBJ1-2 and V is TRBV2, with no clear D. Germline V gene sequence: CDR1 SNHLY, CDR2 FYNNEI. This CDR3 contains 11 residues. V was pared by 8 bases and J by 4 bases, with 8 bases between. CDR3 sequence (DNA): TGTGCCAGCCCGCGAGGCTATGGCTACACCTTC. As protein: CASPRGYGYTF. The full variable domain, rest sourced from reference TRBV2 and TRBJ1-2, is EPEVTQTPSHQVTQMGQEVILRCVPISNHLYFYWYRQILGQKVEFLVSFYNNEISEKSEIFDDQFSVERPDGSNFTLKIRSTKLEDSAMYFCASPRGYGYTFGSGTRLTVV.

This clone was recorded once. Here the CDR3 reads CASSPGASGFDEQYF. The CDR3 bases are TGTGCCAGCTCACCTGGGGCTAGCGGGTTCGACGAGCAGTACTTC. The V gene is TRBV18, the J gene TRBJ2-7; 8 bases fit TRBD2. V dropped 3 bases and J dropped 5; count of bases not matched to a gene: 9. The CDR3 has 15 residues. Germline V gene data show CDR1 as KGHSH and CDR2 as LQKENI. The complete variable domain, with remaining parts taken from reference TRBV18 and TRBJ2-7, reads NAGVMQNPRHLVRRRGQEARLRCSPMKGHSHVYWYRQLPEEGLKFMVYLQKENIIDESGMPKERFSAEFPKEGPSILRIQQVVRGDSAAYFCASSPGASGFDEQYFGPGTRLTVT.

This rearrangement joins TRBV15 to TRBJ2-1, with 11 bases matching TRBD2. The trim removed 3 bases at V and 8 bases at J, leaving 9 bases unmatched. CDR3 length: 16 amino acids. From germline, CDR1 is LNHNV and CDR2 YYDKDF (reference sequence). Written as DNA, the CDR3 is TGTGCCACCAGCAGTAGCGGGAGGGCCATGGGGGATGAGCAGTTCTTC. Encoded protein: CATSSSGRAMGDEQFF.

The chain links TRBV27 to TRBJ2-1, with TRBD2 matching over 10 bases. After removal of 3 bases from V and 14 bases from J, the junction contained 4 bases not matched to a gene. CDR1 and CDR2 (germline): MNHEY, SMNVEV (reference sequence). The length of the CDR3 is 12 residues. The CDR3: CASSFAGLAKFF. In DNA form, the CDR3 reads TGTGCCAGCAGTTTTGCGGGACTAGCGAAGTTCTTC.

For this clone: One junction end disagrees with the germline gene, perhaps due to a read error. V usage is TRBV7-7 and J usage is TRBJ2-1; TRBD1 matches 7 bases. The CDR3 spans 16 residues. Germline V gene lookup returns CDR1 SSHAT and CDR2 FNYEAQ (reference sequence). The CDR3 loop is CASSLADSTGYNEQFF. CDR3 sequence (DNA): TGTGCTAGCAGCTTAGCCGACTCGACAGGGTACAATGAGCAGTTCTTC. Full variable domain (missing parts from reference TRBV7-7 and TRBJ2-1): GAGVSQSPRYKVTKRGQDVTLRCDPISSHATLYWYQQALGQGPEFLTYFNYEAQPDKSGLPSDRFSAERPEGSISTLTIQRTEQRDSAMYRCASSLADSTGYNEQFFGPGTRLTVL.

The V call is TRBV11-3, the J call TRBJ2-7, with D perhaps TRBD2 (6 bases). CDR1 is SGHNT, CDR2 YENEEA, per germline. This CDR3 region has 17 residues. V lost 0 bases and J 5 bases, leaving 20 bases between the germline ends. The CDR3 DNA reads TGTGCCAGCAGCTTAGATCCCCAACGGGAGCTTGCGGACGAGCAGTACTTC. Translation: CASSLDPQRELADEQYF.

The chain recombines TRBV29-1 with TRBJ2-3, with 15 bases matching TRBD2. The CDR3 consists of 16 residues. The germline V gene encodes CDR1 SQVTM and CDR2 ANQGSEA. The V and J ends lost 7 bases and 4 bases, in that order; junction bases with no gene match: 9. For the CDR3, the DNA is TGCAGCGCCGCCGGGACTAGCGGGAGGTCGGCAGATACGCAGTATTTT. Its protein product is CSAAGTSGRSADTQYF.

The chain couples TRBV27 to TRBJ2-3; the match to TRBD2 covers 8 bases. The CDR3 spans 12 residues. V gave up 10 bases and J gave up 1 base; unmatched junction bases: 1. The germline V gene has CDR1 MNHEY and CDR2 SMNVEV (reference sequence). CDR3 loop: CATGGGTDTQYF. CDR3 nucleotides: TGTGCCACCGGGGGGGGCACAGATACGCAGTATTTT.

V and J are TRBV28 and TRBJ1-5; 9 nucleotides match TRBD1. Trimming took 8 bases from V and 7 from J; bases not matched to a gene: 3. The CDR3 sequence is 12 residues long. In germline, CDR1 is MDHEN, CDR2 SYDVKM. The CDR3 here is CASGTGPQPQHF. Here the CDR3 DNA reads TGTGCCAGCGGGACAGGGCCCCAGCCCCAGCATTTT.

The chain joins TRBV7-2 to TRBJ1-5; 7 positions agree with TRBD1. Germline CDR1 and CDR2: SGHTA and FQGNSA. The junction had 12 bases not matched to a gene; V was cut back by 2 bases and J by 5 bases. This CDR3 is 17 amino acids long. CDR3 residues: CASSLRSGTATDQPQHF. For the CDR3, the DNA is TGTGCCAGCAGCTTACGATCCGGGACAGCGACTGATCAGCCCCAGCATTTT.

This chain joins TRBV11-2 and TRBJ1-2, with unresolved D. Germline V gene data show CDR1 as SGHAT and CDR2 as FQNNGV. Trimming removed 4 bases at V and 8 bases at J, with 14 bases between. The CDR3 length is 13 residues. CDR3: CASSSRTSVGYTF. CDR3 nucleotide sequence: TGTGCCAGCAGCTCCAGGACTTCGGTCGGCTACACCTTC. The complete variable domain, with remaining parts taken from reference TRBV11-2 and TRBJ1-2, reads EAGVAQSPRYKIIEKRQSVAFWCNPISGHATLYWYQQILGQGPKLLIQFQNNGVVDDSQLPKDRFSAERLKGVDSTLKIQPAKLEDSAVYLCASSSRTSVGYTFGSGTRLTVV.

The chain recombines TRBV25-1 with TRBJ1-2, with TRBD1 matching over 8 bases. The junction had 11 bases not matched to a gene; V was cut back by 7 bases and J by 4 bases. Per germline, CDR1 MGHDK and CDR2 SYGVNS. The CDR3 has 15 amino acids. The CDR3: CASTGGTGDTYGYTF. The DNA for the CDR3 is TGTGCCAGCACTGGAGGGACAGGAGACACCTATGGCTACACCTTC.

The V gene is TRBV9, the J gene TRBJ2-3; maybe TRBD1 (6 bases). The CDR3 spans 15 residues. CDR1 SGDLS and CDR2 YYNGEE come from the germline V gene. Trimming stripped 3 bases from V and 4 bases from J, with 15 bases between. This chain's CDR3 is CASSASGGLSDTQYF. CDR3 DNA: TGTGCCAGCAGCGCGAGTGGGGGCCTCTCAGATACGCAGTATTTT.

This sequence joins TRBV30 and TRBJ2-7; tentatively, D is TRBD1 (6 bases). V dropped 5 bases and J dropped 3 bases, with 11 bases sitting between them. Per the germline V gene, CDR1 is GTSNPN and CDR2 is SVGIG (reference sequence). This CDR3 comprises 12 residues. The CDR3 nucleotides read TGTGCCTGGGACGAACAGGGCTACGAGCAGTACTTC. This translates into CAWDEQGYEQYF.

The chain's CDR3 is CASGDRAYSGNTIYF. CDR3 sequence (DNA): TGTGCCAGCGGCGACAGGGCCTACTCTGGAAACACCATATATTTT. The rearrangement uses TRBV6-1 and TRBJ1-3, with 7 bases matching TRBD1. Germline CDR1 MNHNS, CDR2 SASEGT. The V and J ends lost 8 bases and 0 bases, in that order; junction bases with no gene match: 7. This CDR3 region has 15 residues.

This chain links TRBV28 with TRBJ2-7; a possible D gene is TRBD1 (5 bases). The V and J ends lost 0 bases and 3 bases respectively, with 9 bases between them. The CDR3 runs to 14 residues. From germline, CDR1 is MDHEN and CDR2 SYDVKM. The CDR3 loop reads CASSLWGPDYEQYF. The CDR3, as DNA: TGTGCCAGCAGTTTATGGGGGCCAGACTACGAGCAGTACTTC.

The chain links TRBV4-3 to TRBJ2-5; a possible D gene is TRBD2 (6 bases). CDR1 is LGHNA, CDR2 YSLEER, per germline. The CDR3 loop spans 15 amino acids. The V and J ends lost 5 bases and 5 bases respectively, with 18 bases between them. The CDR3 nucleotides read TGCGCCAGCAGCAAAGGTACGGGGGAAGGCGAGACCCAGTACTTC. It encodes CASSKGTGEGETQYF.

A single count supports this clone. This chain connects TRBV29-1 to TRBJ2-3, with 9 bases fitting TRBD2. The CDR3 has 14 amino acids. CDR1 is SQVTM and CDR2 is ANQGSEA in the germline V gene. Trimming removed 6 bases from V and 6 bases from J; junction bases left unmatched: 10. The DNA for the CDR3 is TGCAGCGTGCCGATTATGACTAGCGGTGATACGCAGTATTTT. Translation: CSVPIMTSGDTQYF.

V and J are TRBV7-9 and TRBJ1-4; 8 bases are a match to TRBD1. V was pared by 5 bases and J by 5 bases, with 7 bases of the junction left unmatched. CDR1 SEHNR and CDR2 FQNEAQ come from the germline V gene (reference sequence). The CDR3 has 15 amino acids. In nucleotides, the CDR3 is TGTGCCAGCAGCGGACAGGGTCGAGGGAATGAAAAACTGTTTTTT. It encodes CASSGQGRGNEKLFF.

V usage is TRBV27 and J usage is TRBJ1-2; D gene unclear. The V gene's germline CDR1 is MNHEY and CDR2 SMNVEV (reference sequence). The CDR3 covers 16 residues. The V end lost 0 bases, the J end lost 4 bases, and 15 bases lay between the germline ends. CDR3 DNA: TGTGCCAGCAGTTTATCGGCAGGACTGGCCCTCTATGGCTACACCTTC. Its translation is CASSLSAGLALYGYTF.